This T cell receptor (beta chain) was retrieved from a study of T cell responses to AZD1222 COVID-19 vaccine. Worth noting for this clone: Its target is unknown.

The CDR3 is made up of 17 amino acids. Germline V gene sequence: CDR1 SGHTA, CDR2 FQGNSA. Trimming removed 5 bases at V and 1 base at J, with 19 bases between. Measured with immunoSEQ multiplex PCR; TCRdb has only the in-frame clones, and not every one. The sample holds under 70,000 clones; 60% to 85% are singletons and the top ten take 23%. Study observations and caveats: At study baseline, merely five or six AZD1222 recipients were seropositive.

This specimen consisted of peripheral blood, obtained on day 0 of MenACWY control vaccination. The chain joins TRBV7-2 to TRBJ2-3; D might be TRBD2 (7 bases). This TCR was recovered from an adult in good health. The DNA of the CDR3 is TGTGCCAGCAGCCGTCTGGTTGCGGGGGCCGGCACAGATACGCAGTATTTT. Translated, it gives CASSRLVAGAGTDTQYF.